This TCR beta chain was captured by sequencing in a study of control samples from healthy donors and cancer patients. This clone was observed once. Libraries were prepared by immunoSEQ multiplex PCR; TCRdb keeps only in-frame clonotypes and omits some of them. The table lists around 89,000 clones, roughly four fifths of them singletons. Input material: blood. This sequence originates from a woman in her sixties in good health.

CDR3 nucleotides: TGCGCCAGCAGCTTGGGACTAGCAGACTTACAAGAGACCCAGTACTTC. This encodes CASSLGLADLQETQYF. The rearrangement links TRBV5-1 to TRBJ2-5, with 7 bases lining up with TRBD2. The CDR3 contains 16 residues. V shed 0 bases and J 2 bases; nucleotides not matched to a gene: 7. CDR1 and CDR2 from the germline V gene are SGHRS and YFSETQ.